These T cell receptor beta chains were read from a single sample in a study of Ad26.COV2.S vaccination and SARS-CoV-2 variants. Assay: immunoSEQ multiplex PCR; the TCRdb copy retains only in-frame clones and omits some. The table shows about 330,000 clones, with roughly 90% occurring only once. The sequences come from peripheral blood, collected in a trial of Ad26.COV2.S vaccine versus placebo. The receptor source for this set is a person between 18 and 60 years old who received the Ad26.COV2.S COVID-19 vaccine or a placebo. CDR3s include the opening cysteine and the closing phenylalanine or tryptophan. The order of the fields is V gene, J gene, D gene, CDR3 protein, CDR3 DNA. D genes are given only for firm matches.

V gene: TRBV7-8
J gene: TRBJ1-1
D gene: NA
CDR3 protein: CASSSPANTEAFF
CDR3 DNA: TGTGCCAGCAGCTCCCCGGCAAACACTGAAGCTTTCTTT

V gene: TRBV14
J gene: TRBJ2-7
D gene: NA
CDR3 protein: CASSHSYEQYF
CDR3 DNA: TGTGCCAGCAGCCACTCCTACGAGCAGTACTTC

V gene: TRBV5-5
J gene: TRBJ1-2
D gene: TRBD1
CDR3 protein: CASSLLPPGQGAGGYTF
CDR3 DNA: TGTGCCAGCAGCTTGCTTCCCCCCGGACAGGGGGCAGGTGGCTACACCTTC

V gene: TRBV7-9
J gene: TRBJ2-7
D gene: NA
CDR3 protein: CASSLGQPSTYEQYF
CDR3 DNA: TGTGCCAGCAGCTTAGGTCAGCCTTCAACCTACGAGCAGTACTTC

V gene: TRBV3-1/TRBV3-2
J gene: TRBJ1-2
D gene: NA
CDR3 protein: CASSQGRLLYGYTF
CDR3 DNA: TGTGCCAGCAGCCAAGGACGGCTACTCTATGGCTACACCTTC

V gene: TRBV7-9
J gene: TRBJ2-1
D gene: NA
CDR3 protein: CASSYPPGRNEQFF
CDR3 DNA: TGTGCCAGCAGCTACCCCCCGGGACGCAATGAGCAGTTCTTC

V gene: TRBV11-3
J gene: TRBJ2-5
D gene: NA
CDR3 protein: CASSPKSGYGETQYF
CDR3 DNA: TGTGCCAGCAGCCCAAAGTCGGGGTATGGGGAGACCCAGTACTTC

V gene: TRBV6-5
J gene: TRBJ1-1
D gene: NA
CDR3 protein: CASSPLLEMNTEAFF
CDR3 DNA: TGTGCCAGCAGCCCCCTCCTGGAAATGAACACTGAAGCTTTCTTT

V gene: TRBV10-3
J gene: TRBJ1-2
D gene: NA
CDR3 protein: CAISGSGGGSSF
CDR3 DNA: TGTGCCATCAGTGGTAGTGGGGGAGGTAGTTCCTTC

V gene: TRBV12-5
J gene: TRBJ2-3
D gene: NA
CDR3 protein: CASGLARGSTDTQYF
CDR3 DNA: TGTGCTAGTGGTTTGGCGAGGGGGTCCACAGATACGCAGTATTTT

V gene: TRBV9
J gene: TRBJ1-1
D gene: NA
CDR3 protein: CASSVALGSAEAFF
CDR3 DNA: TGTGCCAGCAGCGTAGCTCTCGGGTCGGCTGAAGCTTTCTTT

V gene: TRBV3-1/TRBV3-2
J gene: TRBJ2-2
D gene: NA
CDR3 protein: CASSLPVGIILNTGELFF
CDR3 DNA: TGTGCCAGCAGCCTCCCCGTGGGGATTATTCTCAACACCGGGGAGCTGTTTTTT

V gene: TRBV6-6
J gene: TRBJ2-1
D gene: NA
CDR3 protein: CASSQPGEGINEQFF
CDR3 DNA: TGTGCCAGCAGTCAGCCGGGAGAAGGGATTAATGAGCAGTTCTTC

V gene: TRBV30
J gene: TRBJ2-3
D gene: TRBD2
CDR3 protein: CAWSLGLAESTDTQYF
CDR3 DNA: TGTGCCTGGAGTTTAGGACTAGCGGAAAGCACAGATACGCAGTATTTT

V gene: TRBV11-3
J gene: TRBJ1-1
D gene: TRBD1
CDR3 protein: CASSVGQGAATEAFF
CDR3 DNA: TGTGCCAGCAGCGTCGGACAGGGGGCGGCCACTGAAGCTTTCTTT

V gene: TRBV28
J gene: TRBJ1-3
D gene: NA
CDR3 protein: CASSFGANTIYF
CDR3 DNA: TGTGCCAGCAGTTTTGGGGCCAACACCATATATTTT

V gene: TRBV9
J gene: TRBJ2-5
D gene: NA
CDR3 protein: CASSVGKDQPETQYF
CDR3 DNA: TGTGCCAGCAGCGTAGGCAAGGACCAGCCAGAGACCCAGTACTTC

V gene: TRBV6-5
J gene: TRBJ2-1
D gene: TRBD1
CDR3 protein: CASRRDRANEQFF
CDR3 DNA: TGTGCCAGCAGGCGGGACAGGGCAAATGAGCAGTTCTTC

V gene: TRBV10-3
J gene: TRBJ1-1
D gene: NA
CDR3 protein: CAISGPGQETILNTEAFF
CDR3 DNA: TGTGCCATCAGTGGGCCGGGACAAGAGACTATCTTGAACACTGAAGCTTTCTTT

V gene: TRBV6-5
J gene: TRBJ2-7
D gene: NA
CDR3 protein: CAPRFRAQAQYF
CDR3 DNA: TGTGCCCCCCGTTTCAGGGCCCAGGCGCAGTACTTC

V gene: TRBV7-3
J gene: TRBJ2-6
D gene: TRBD2
CDR3 protein: CASSLDRSGRLSGANVLTF
CDR3 DNA: TGTGCCAGCAGCTTAGATCGCAGCGGGAGGCTCTCTGGGGCCAACGTCCTGACTTTC